The sequence of this T cell receptor beta chain was determined in a study of sequential checkpoint blockade in melanoma. Across the whole study: First-line arms were nivolumab then ipilimumab, or the reverse, randomized 1:1. TCRbeta immunosequencing was performed on DNA from roughly 91 pretreatment melanoma tumor samples.

This sample's treatment: randomized to nivolumab then ipilimumab (arm A) or the reverse (arm B). Findings of the study overall: Tumor T-cell fraction and clonality correlated with PD-L1 and CD8+ counts. In arm A, pretreatment tumor clonality was associated with response.

The method was immunoSEQ multiplex PCR; TCRdb's version includes in-frame clones alone and lacks a portion of them. The table records 2,600 or so clones, 22% of them present only once. The germline V gene encodes CDR1 SGHNT and CDR2 YENEEA. The CDR3 has 14 residues. Trimming took off 5 bases at V and 5 bases at J, with 12 bases between the two ends. This clone was picked up a small number of times. The antigen is not known. The source is a human donor with melanoma. V and J are TRBV11-3 and TRBJ2-2; D is possibly TRBD1 (6 bases). Material: tumor tissue (inferred from file names), obtained from a patient given nivolumab and ipilimumab in sequence. The CDR3 protein is CASSMGASTGELFF. DNA of the CDR3: TGTGCCAGCAGCATGGGGGCCAGTACCGGGGAGCTGTTTTTT.